Sequencing of this T cell receptor beta chain was carried out in a study of cytomegalovirus exposure and HLA in healthy donors. Study observations and caveats: The study carried out a later analysis of TCR beta sequences. It associated approximately 17,000 of them with specific HLA alleles at a false discovery rate of 0.05. Several of the most significant clusters appeared, in a later analysis, to be linked to common viral pathogens. The study listed some 160 cytomegalovirus-associated TCR beta chains.

Germline-derived CDR1 and CDR2 are MNHEY and SMNVEV (reference sequence). This CDR3 has 17 residues. Trimming removed 5 bases from V and 2 bases from J; junction bases left unmatched: 7. The PCR used 60 Vbeta and 13 Jbeta primers. Per the authors' pipeline: In a later analysis, the count reached about 80 million unique TCR beta chains, with 10 million to 14 million shared. Profiled with immunoSEQ multiplex PCR; TCRdb holds only in-frame clones, not every one. That table gives V, J and clone size, and the DNA gave D and trimming. This sample has about 140,000 clones; roughly 80% occur once, and the top ten carry just under 3%. Remarks on this clone: No antigen is known for it.

The chain carries TRBV27 and TRBJ2-6; 9 bases are a match to TRBD1. This receptor was obtained from a female donor in good health and CMV-seronegative. Sequencing input: PBMCs. The DNA of the CDR3 is TGTGCCAGCAGTACCGGACAGGGGTTGGCTGGGGCCAACGTCCTGACTTTC. It yields the protein CASSTGQGLAGANVLTF.